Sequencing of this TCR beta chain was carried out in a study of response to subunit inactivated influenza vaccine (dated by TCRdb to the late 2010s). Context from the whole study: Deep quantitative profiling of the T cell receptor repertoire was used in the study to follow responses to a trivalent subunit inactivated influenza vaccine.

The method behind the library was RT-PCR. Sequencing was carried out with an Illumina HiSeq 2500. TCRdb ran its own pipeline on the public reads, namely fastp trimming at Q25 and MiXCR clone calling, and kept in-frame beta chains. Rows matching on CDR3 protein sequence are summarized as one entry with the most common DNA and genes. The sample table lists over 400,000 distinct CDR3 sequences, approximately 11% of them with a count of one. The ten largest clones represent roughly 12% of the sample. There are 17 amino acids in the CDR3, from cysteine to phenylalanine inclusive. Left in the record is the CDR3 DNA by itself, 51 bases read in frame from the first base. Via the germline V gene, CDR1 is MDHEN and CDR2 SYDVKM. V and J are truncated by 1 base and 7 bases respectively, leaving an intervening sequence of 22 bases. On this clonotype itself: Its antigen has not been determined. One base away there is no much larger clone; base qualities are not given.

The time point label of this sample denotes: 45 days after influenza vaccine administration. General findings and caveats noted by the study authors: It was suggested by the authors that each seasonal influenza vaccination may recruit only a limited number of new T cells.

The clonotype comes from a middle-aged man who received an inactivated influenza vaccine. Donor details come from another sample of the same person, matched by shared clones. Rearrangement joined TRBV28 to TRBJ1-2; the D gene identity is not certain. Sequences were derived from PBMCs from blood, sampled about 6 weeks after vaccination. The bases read TGTGCCAGCAGTTTATTGTGGTTGGACCTTGCAGAGGGTGGCTACACCTTC. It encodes CASSLLWLDLAEGGYTF.